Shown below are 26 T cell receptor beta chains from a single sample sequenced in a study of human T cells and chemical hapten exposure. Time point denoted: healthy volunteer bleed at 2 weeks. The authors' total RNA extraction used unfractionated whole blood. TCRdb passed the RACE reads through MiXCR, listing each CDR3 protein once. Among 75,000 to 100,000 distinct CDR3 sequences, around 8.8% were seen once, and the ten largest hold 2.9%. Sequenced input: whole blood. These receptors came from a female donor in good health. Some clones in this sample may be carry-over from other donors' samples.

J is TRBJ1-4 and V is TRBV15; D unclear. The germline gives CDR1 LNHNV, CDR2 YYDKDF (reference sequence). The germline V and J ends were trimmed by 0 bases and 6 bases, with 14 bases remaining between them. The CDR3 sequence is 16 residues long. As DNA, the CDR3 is TGTGCCACCAGCAGAGATCCGGGGAGGCCTGATGAAAAACTGTTTTTT. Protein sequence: CATSRDPGRPDEKLFF.

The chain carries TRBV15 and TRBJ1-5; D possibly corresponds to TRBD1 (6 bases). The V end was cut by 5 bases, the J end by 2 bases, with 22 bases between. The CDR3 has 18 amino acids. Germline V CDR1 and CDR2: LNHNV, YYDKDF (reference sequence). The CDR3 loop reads CATSGGYERGGGNQPQHF. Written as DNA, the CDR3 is TGTGCCACCAGCGGAGGGTACGAGAGGGGGGGGGGCAATCAGCCCCAGCATTTT.

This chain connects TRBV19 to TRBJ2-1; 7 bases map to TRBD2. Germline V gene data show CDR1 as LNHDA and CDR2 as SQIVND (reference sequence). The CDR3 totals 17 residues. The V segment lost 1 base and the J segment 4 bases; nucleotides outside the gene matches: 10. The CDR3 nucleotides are TGTGCCAGTAGTATAGCGAGCGGGACGGCAAATTACAATGAGCAGTTCTTC. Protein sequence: CASSIASGTANYNEQFF. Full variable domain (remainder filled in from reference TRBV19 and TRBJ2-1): DGGITQSPKYLFRKEGQNVTLSCEQNLNHDAMYWYRQDPGQGLRLIYYSQIVNDFQKGDIAEGYSVSREKKESFPLTVTSAQKNPTAFYLCASSIASGTANYNEQFFGPGTRLTVL.

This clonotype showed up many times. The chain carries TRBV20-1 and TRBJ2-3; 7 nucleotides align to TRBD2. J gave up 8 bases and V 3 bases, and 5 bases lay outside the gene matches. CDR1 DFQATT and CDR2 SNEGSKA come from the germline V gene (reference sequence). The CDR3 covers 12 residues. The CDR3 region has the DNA TGCAGTGCTAGGCCGGGAGGTGGTACGCAGTATTTT. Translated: CSARPGGGTQYF.

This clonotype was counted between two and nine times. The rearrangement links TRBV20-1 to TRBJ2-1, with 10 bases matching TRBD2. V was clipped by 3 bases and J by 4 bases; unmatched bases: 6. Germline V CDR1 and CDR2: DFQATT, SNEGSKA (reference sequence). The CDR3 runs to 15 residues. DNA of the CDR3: TGCAGTGCTAGGCCTCTAGCGGGAGTTTACAATGAGCAGTTCTTC. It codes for CSARPLAGVYNEQFF.

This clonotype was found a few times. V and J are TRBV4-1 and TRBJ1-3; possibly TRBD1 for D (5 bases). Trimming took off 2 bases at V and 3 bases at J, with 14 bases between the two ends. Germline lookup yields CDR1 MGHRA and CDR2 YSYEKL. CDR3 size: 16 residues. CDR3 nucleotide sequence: TGCGCCAGCAGCCAACCTCCCCGACAGAGTGGAAACACCATATATTTT. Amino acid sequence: CASSQPPRQSGNTIYF.

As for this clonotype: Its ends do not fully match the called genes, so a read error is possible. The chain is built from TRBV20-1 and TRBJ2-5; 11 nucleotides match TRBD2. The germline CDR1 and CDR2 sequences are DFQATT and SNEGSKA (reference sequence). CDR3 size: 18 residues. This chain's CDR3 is CSVRALSGRGVYQETQYF. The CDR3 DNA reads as TGCAGTGTTAGAGCCCTTAGCGGGAGGGGGGTTTACCAAGAGACCCAGTACTTC.

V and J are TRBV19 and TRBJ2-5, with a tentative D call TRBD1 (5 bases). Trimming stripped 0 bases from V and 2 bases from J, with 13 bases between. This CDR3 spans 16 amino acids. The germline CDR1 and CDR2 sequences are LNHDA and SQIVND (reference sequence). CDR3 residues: CASSIDHDSLQETQYF. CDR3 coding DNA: TGTGCCAGTAGTATAGATCACGACAGCCTACAAGAGACCCAGTACTTC.

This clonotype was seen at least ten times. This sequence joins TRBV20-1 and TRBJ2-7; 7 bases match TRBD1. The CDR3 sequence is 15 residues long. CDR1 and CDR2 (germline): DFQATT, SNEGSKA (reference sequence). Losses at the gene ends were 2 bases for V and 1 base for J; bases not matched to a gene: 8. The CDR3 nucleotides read TGCAGTGCTAGACACCGGGACAGAATATCCTACGAGCAGTACTTC. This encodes CSARHRDRISYEQYF.

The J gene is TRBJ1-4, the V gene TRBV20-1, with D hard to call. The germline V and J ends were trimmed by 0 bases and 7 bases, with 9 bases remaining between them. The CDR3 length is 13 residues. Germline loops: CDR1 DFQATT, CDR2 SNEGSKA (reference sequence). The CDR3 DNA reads TGCAGTGCTAGAGATAGGGAGGGTGAAAAACTGTTTTTT. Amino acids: CSARDREGEKLFF.

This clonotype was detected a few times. CDR3 nucleotide sequence: TGCAGTGCCCCCCATACCGGGGAGTTAGATGGCTACACCTTC. This sequence encodes CSAPHTGELDGYTF. This chain connects TRBV20-1 to TRBJ1-2; D not certain. Germline CDR1 reads DFQATT; CDR2 reads SNEGSKA (reference sequence). V shed 6 bases and J shed 6 bases, with 20 bases lying between them. The CDR3 runs to 14 residues.

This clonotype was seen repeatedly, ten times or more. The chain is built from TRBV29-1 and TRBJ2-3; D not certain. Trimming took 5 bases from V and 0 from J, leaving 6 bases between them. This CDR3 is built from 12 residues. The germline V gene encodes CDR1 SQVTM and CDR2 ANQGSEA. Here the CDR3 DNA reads TGCAGCGTTTATTCTAGCACAGATACGCAGTATTTT. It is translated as CSVYSSTDTQYF.

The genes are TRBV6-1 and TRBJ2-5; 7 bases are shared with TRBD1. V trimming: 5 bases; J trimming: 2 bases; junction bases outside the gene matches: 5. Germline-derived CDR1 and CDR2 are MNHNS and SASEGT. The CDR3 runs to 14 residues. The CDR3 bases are TGTGCCAGCAGTCCACGACAGGGACAAGAGACCCAGTACTTC. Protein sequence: CASSPRQGQETQYF.

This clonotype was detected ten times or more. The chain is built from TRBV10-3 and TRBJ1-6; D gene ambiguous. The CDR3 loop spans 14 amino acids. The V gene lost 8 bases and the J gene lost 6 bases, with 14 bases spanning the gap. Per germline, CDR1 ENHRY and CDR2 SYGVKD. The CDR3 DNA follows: TGTGCCATCGGGCTGGCAAGTTCTAATTCACCCCTCCACTTT. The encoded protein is CAIGLASSNSPLHF.

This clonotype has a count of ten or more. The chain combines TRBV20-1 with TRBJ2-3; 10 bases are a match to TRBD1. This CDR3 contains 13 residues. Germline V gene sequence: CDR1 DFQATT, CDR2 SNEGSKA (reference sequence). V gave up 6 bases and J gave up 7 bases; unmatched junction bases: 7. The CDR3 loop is CSALTGGMNTQYF. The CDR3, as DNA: TGCAGTGCCCTGACAGGGGGCATGAATACGCAGTATTTT.

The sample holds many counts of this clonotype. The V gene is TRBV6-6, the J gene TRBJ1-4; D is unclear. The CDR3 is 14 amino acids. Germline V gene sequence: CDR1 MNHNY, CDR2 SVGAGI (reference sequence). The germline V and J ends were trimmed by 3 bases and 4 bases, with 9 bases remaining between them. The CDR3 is CASSYGQLNEKLFF. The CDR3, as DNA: TGTGCCAGCAGTTATGGGCAGCTTAATGAAAAACTGTTTTTT.

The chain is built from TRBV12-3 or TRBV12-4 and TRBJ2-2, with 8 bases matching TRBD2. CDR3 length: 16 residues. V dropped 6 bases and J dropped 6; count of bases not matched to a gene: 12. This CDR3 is CASSRTGTSGAGELFF. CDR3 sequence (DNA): TGTGCCAGCAGCCGGACCGGGACTAGTGGCGCCGGGGAGCTGTTTTTT.

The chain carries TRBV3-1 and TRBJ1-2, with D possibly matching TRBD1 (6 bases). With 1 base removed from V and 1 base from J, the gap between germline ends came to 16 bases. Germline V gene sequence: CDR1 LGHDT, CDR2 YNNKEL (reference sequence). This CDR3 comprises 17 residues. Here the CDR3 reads CASSQGWVGQINYGYTF. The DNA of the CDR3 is TGTGCCAGCAGCCAAGGCTGGGTAGGACAGATTAACTATGGCTACACCTTC.

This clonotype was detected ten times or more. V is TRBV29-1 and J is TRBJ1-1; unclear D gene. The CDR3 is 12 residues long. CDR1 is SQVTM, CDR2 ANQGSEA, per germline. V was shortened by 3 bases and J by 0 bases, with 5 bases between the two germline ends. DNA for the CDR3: TGCAGCGTTGACAAGGTGAACACTGAAGCTTTCTTT. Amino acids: CSVDKVNTEAFF.

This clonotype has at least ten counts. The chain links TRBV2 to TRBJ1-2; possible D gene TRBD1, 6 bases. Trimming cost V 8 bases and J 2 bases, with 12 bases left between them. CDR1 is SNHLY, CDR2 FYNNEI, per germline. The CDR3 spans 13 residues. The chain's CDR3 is CASLEGGNYGYTF. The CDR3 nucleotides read TGTGCCAGCCTGGAGGGGGGCAACTATGGCTACACCTTC.

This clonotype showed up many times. The CDR3 DNA is TGTGCCAGCAGCCAATCAATCCGGGACAGGGATTTTTCCTATGGCTACACCTTC. Translated: CASSQSIRDRDFSYGYTF. The J gene is TRBJ1-2, the V gene TRBV3-2; the DNA was not compared with TRBD1, the D call given in the table. TRBV3-2 is an annotated pseudogene. CDR3 length: 18 residues.

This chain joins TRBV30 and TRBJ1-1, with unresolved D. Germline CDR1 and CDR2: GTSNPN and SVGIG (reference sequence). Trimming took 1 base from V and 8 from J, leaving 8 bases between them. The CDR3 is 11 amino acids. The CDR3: CAWSAGGEAFF. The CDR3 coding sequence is TGTGCCTGGAGTGCGGGAGGAGAAGCTTTCTTT.

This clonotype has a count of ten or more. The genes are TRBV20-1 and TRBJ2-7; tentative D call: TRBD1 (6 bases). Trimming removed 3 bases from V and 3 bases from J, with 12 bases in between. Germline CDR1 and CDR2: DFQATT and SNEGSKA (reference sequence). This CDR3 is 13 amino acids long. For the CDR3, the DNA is TGCAGTGCTAGGAGGGACATAGACTACGAGCAGTACTTC. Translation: CSARRDIDYEQYF.

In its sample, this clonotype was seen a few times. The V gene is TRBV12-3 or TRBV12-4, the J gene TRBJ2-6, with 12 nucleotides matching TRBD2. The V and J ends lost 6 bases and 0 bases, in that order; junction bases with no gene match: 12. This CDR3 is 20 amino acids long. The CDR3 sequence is CASSFDWTSGMSSGANVLTF. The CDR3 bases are TGTGCCAGCAGCTTTGATTGGACTAGCGGGATGAGCTCTGGGGCCAACGTCCTGACTTTC.

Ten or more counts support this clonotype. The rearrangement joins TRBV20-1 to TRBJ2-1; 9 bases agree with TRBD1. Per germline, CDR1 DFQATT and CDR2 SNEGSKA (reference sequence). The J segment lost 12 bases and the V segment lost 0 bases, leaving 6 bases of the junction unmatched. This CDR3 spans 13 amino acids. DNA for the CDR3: TGCAGTGCTAGAGATATACAGGGGGCAAGGCAGTTCTTC. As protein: CSARDIQGARQFF.

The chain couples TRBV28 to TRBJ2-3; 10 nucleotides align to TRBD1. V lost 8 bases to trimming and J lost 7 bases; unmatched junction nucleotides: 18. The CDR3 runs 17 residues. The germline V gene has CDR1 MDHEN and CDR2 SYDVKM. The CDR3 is CASYGGGEDRGPHTQYF. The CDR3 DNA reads TGTGCCAGCTATGGAGGGGGCGAAGACAGGGGGCCACATACGCAGTATTTT.